This TCR beta chain was sequenced in a study of post-analysis software for immune sequencing data. TCR beta cDNA libraries had unique molecular identifiers. Around 500,000 cDNA molecules came from 1 to 10 million T cells. MiXCR, applied by TCRdb to the PCR reads, yields one record per CDR3 protein. This sample carries some 700,000 distinct CDR3 sequences, approximately 60% of them seen once, and the ten largest clones take about 11%. Details on this clonotype: What it binds is not known.

Overall study findings and caveats: Normalized Chao1 diversity was significantly lower in multiple sclerosis patients than in controls. Roughly 5 TRBV segments (TRBV5-6, TRBV5-1 and TRBV20-1 among them) occurred more frequently in patients than in controls. The authors found that F measure strongly co-clustered same-batch samples.

Between the trimmed V and J ends, which lost 0 bases and 4 bases, there was a span of 13 bases. Germline assignment: CDR1 LNHNV and CDR2 YYDKDF (reference sequence). CDR3 length: 16 amino acids. This chain uses TRBV15 with TRBJ2-1; D possibly corresponds to TRBD2 (6 bases). This receptor was taken from a girl aged 2-10 years with multiple sclerosis. Source material: blood. The CDR3 region is CATSRDSAGPYNEQFF. In DNA, the CDR3 is TGTGCCACCAGCAGAGATTCTGCGGGGCCGTACAATGAGCAGTTCTTC.